Presented here are 2 T cell receptor beta chains from one specimen sequenced in a study of PD-L1 blockade in urothelial cancer. The protocol was immunoSEQ multiplex PCR, while the TCRdb copy is restricted to in-frame clones and leaves out a portion. In the table there are 85,000 to 90,000 clones, roughly nine tenths of which are singletons. The input for sequencing was PBMCs, taken around atezolizumab (anti-PD-L1) treatment. These receptors were collected from a man aged 60-69 years with urothelial cancer.

The V and J genes are TRBV5-1 and TRBJ1-5; TRBD1 might be the D (6 bases). V was shortened by 2 bases and J by 3 bases, with 24 bases between the two germline ends. The CDR3 is 19 amino acids. Germline-derived CDR1 and CDR2 are SGHRS and YFSETQ. CDR3 amino acids: CASSFLQPPSTGHNQPQHF. CDR3 sequence (DNA): TGCGCCAGCAGCTTCCTACAGCCACCGTCGACAGGCCACAATCAGCCCCAGCATTTT.

The chain recombines TRBV9 with TRBJ1-5, with 7 positions matching TRBD1. Losses at the gene ends were 2 bases for V and 9 bases for J; bases not matched to a gene: 5. Per germline, CDR1 SGDLS and CDR2 YYNGEE. The CDR3 spans 13 residues. CDR3 in amino acids: CASSVTGVGPQHF. The CDR3 region has the DNA TGTGCCAGCAGCGTCACAGGGGTCGGGCCCCAGCATTTT.